This TCR beta chain was observed in a study of identical twins listed by TCRdb under 2016. Background for the entire study: The study deep-sequenced TCR alpha and beta repertoires from monozygotic twins, unrelated adults of various ages and cord blood to test whether fetal clonotypes persist. To rule out contamination, replicate twin experiments were performed at different times with different library preparation protocols.

The library came from 5' RACE. Instrument on record: Illumina HiSeq 2000. A universal primer binding site was introduced by template switching, and a unique molecular identifier was present in the final cDNA, enabling accurate counting of TCR cDNA molecules. Specific primers in the conserved constant-segment region were used to synthesize first-strand cDNA for the TCR alpha and beta chains. To control for contamination, every cDNA library carried two barcodes: a SMART-Mk sample barcode plus Illumina barcodes. TruSeq adapter sequences, together with Illumina sample barcodes, were added in two successive PCR steps. Sequencing of the TCR alpha and beta cDNA libraries was done on the Illumina HiSeq platform using custom primers. The authors processed their data as follows. MiGEC was used to process raw reads and extract unique molecular identifiers, and MiXCR was used to find CDR3 positions. For each individual, recombination models were inferred using an EM algorithm with the repgenHMM and IGoR tools. Shared clonotype analysis was performed with the tcR package in R, normalizing sharing by the product of cloneset sizes. To study raw recombination free of thymic and clonal selection effects, out-of-frame nonproductive sequences were analyzed. TCRdb ran its own pipeline on the public reads, namely fastp trimming at Q25 and MiXCR clone calling, and kept in-frame beta chains. Rows with one shared CDR3 protein collapse into an entry with the most common genes and DNA. In this record, the V and J calls reflect TCRdb's handling and not the investigators' own analysis. The sample data list 240,000 or so distinct CDR3 sequences, and 9.5% to 15% of these were observed just once. The ten top clones hold 3.5% to 5% of the sample.

Every donor in the study was a healthy Caucasian. Three pairs of female monozygotic twins, all aged about 18 to 30 years, made up the twin cohort. Miltenyi CD45RO+ enrichment and human naive T-cell isolation kits were used to isolate memory (CD45RO+) and naive T cells from PBMC. The paper's findings and limits, for the study overall: Excess twin sharing in beta out-of-frame sequences was weaker because fewer shared sequences lowered the signal-to-noise ratio. Zero-insertion analyses could be partly confounded by invariant T cells such as MAIT and iNKT, though diverse VJ usage argued against such confounding for most clonotypes. Because the same donors could not be followed over many years, conclusions were based on cross-sectional statistical analysis. In monozygotic twins, recombination models systematically underestimated out-of-frame TCR alpha sharing, but the models matched the sharing seen between unrelated individuals. Fewer insertions were carried by abundant cord blood beta clonotypes, a similar but weaker trend appeared in young adult naive repertoires, and no such trend appeared in memory repertoires. Out-of-frame TCR alpha sequences shared between twins showed an excess of low generation-probability sequences compared with coincidental sharing between unrelated individuals.

This clonotype was counted only a few times. Its target antigen remains unknown. Base quality data are lacking; no much larger clone is found one base away. Another study also made use of these data, one on yellow fever vaccine responses in identical twins. As the second study states: According to the authors, in identical twins the way T cells responded to vaccination appeared partly convergent and partly personalized. In identical twins, the study followed T cell clones that responded to the vaccine with precision.

This TCR was sampled from a woman aged 18-29 years in good health. The sample taken for sequencing was memory (CD45RO+) T cells sorted from blood. The cell subset or site tag for this specimen amounts to: CD45RO+ enriched T cells.

The DNA is TGTGCCAGCAGTTTAGAGACTTACGAGCAGTACTTC. It encodes CASSLETYEQYF. The chain is assembled from TRBV27 and TRBJ2-7; confidence is insufficient to name the D gene. The CDR3 covers 12 residues, taking in both the cysteine and the phenylalanine. Only CDR3 DNA remains: 36 bases, in frame from the first base. At the junction V is shortened by 2 bases and J by 4 bases, with 6 bases in between. As encoded in the germline V gene (reference sequence), CDR1 is MNHEY while CDR2 is SMNVEV.